One and the same sample provided the 31 T cell receptor beta chains below, sequenced in a study of blood T cell repertoires in COVID-19. The method was immunoSEQ multiplex PCR; TCRdb's version includes in-frame clones alone and lacks a portion of them. The repertoire holds 7,000 to 10,000 clones, with about 86% as singletons. Sequencing was done on a sample of peripheral blood. Receptor source: a woman aged 45 to 65 with active or convalescent COVID-19.

This chain uses TRBV18 with TRBJ2-2, with 7 positions matching TRBD1. The germline V gene encodes CDR1 KGHSH and CDR2 LQKENI. V lost 5 bases, J lost 3 bases, and 6 bases stayed unmatched. CDR3 size: 15 residues. The CDR3 here is CASSNRGLDTGELFF. CDR3 bases: TGTGCCAGCTCAAACAGGGGATTAGACACCGGGGAGCTGTTTTTT.

In its sample, this clone was seen once. The CDR3 sequence is CASTEHGTGVIEQYF. The CDR3 region has the DNA TGTGCCAGCACCGAACACGGGACAGGTGTGATCGAGCAGTACTTC. This chain connects TRBV28 to TRBJ2-7; 8 bases map to TRBD1. V was pared by 7 bases and J by 6 bases, with 14 bases of the junction left unmatched. Germline values: CDR1 MDHEN, CDR2 SYDVKM. CDR3 length: 15 residues.

A single count supports this clone. The CDR3 spells CASSFSASDSTNEKLFF. CDR3 bases: TGTGCCAGCAGTTTCTCAGCTAGTGACTCAACTAATGAAAAACTGTTTTTT. V usage is TRBV28 and J usage is TRBJ1-4; D gene uncertain. The CDR3 contains 17 residues. Looked up from germline, CDR1 is MDHEN and CDR2 is SYDVKM. V lost 3 bases, J lost 0 bases, and 14 bases lay in between. The full variable domain, with the rest looked up from reference TRBV28 and TRBJ1-4, is DVKVTQSSRYLVKRTGEKVFLECVQDMDHENMFWYRQDPGLGLRLIYFSYDVKMKEKGDIPEGYSVSREKKERFSLILESASTNQTSMYLCASSFSASDSTNEKLFFGSGTQLSVL.

This sequence joins TRBV2 and TRBJ1-1, with a possible D match to TRBD1 (6 bases). The CDR3 loop spans 13 amino acids. V was cut by 5 bases and J by 5 bases, with 12 bases left in between. The germline CDR1 and CDR2 sequences are SNHLY and FYNNEI. CDR3 protein: CASSLTGPTEAFF. The CDR3, as DNA: TGTGCCAGCAGTCTTACAGGGCCAACTGAAGCTTTCTTT.

The chain employs TRBV29-1 and TRBJ1-3; TRBD1 matches at 8 bases. With 3 bases clipped from V and 8 bases from J, the junction kept 3 bases outside the gene matches. From germline, CDR1 is SQVTM and CDR2 ANQGSEA. The CDR3 is 12 residues long. In nucleotides, the CDR3 is TGCAGCGTTGACCAGGGGGCAGACACCATATATTTT. As protein: CSVDQGADTIYF.

This clone was picked up one time. The chain joins TRBV19 to TRBJ1-5, with unresolved D. Germline V gene lookup returns CDR1 LNHDA and CDR2 SQIVND (reference sequence). Between the trimmed V and J ends, which lost 1 base and 0 bases, there was a span of 4 bases. The CDR3 is 14 amino acids. As DNA, the CDR3 is TGTGCCAGTAGTATAGGAGGTAGCAATCAGCCCCAGCATTTT. As protein: CASSIGGSNQPQHF.

This clone has just one count. The chain uses TRBV4-3 and TRBJ1-2; D is unresolved. Between the trimmed V and J ends, which lost 1 base and 14 bases, there was a span of 17 bases. The CDR3 covers 13 residues. CDR1 LGHNA and CDR2 YSLEER come from the germline V gene. The CDR3 region is CASSQAIGREKTF. DNA for the CDR3: TGCGCCAGCAGCCAAGCGATCGGGAGGGAAAAAACCTTC.

The chain recombines TRBV3-1 (or the pseudogene TRBV3-2) with TRBJ1-1; the D gene is possibly TRBD1 (5 bases). CDR1 LGHDT and CDR2 YNNKEL come from the germline V gene (reference sequence). The ends were cut back, 2 bases at V and 1 base at J, with 8 bases in the middle. This CDR3 spans 14 amino acids. CDR3 loop: CASSQQTGNTEAFF. The DNA of the CDR3 is TGTGCCAGCAGCCAACAAACAGGGAACACTGAAGCTTTCTTT.

The chain has TRBV28 and TRBJ2-7, with 7 bases identical to TRBD1. The CDR3 is 14 residues long. Germline trimming cut 6 bases from V and 6 bases from J; bases unmatched to any gene: 11. Germline lookup yields CDR1 MDHEN and CDR2 SYDVKM. CDR3: CASSPDRVQGEQYF. The CDR3 DNA follows: TGTGCCAGCAGCCCAGACAGGGTGCAAGGCGAGCAGTACTTC. Using reference TRBV28 and TRBJ2-7 for the parts outside the CDR3, the full variable domain is DVKVTQSSRYLVKRTGEKVFLECVQDMDHENMFWYRQDPGLGLRLIYFSYDVKMKEKGDIPEGYSVSREKKERFSLILESASTNQTSMYLCASSPDRVQGEQYFGPGTRLTVT.

The chain carries TRBV28 and TRBJ2-3, with 7 positions matching TRBD1. Germline CDR1 reads MDHEN; CDR2 reads SYDVKM. Losses at the gene ends were 8 bases for V and 0 bases for J; bases not matched to a gene: 8. CDR3 length: 15 amino acids. The CDR3 sequence: CASCPQGVSTDTQYF. For the CDR3, the DNA is TGTGCCAGCTGCCCGCAGGGGGTCAGCACAGATACGCAGTATTTT. The variable domain in full, with the rest retrieved from reference TRBV28 and TRBJ2-3, is DVKVTQSSRYLVKRTGEKVFLECVQDMDHENMFWYRQDPGLGLRLIYFSYDVKMKEKGDIPEGYSVSREKKERFSLILESASTNQTSMYLCASCPQGVSTDTQYFGPGTRLTVL.

The chain has TRBV6-5 and TRBJ1-1, with 9 bases lining up with TRBD1. CDR1 MNHEY and CDR2 SVGAGI come from the germline V gene. The CDR3 extends over 15 amino acids. V shed 2 bases, J shed 6 bases, and the junction held 7 bases outside the gene matches. In nucleotides, the CDR3 is TGTGCCAGCAGTTACCCGGGACAGGGTGTCGCTGAAGCTTTCTTT. This codes for CASSYPGQGVAEAFF.

This sequence joins TRBV7-9 and TRBJ1-1, with 7 nucleotides matching TRBD1. Trimming at V came to 5 bases and at J to 1 base, leaving 13 bases not matched to a gene. From germline, CDR1 is SEHNR and CDR2 FQNEAQ (reference sequence). CDR3 length equals 17 residues. In nucleotides, the CDR3 is TGTGCCAGCAGCGACATACTCTTCGACAGGGCGAACACTGAAGCTTTCTTT. This codes for CASSDILFDRANTEAFF.

The V gene is TRBV28, the J gene TRBJ1-4; D call uncertain. The CDR3 is made up of 15 amino acids. The ends were cut back, 3 bases at V and 5 bases at J, with 13 bases in the middle. CDR1 and CDR2 from the germline V gene are MDHEN and SYDVKM. CDR3 sequence: CASSFPGGLNEKLFF. As DNA, the CDR3 is TGTGCCAGCAGTTTCCCGGGTGGTTTGAATGAAAAACTGTTTTTT.

The chain employs TRBV4-2 and TRBJ1-5; no firm D call. The CDR3 covers 13 residues. Germline CDR1 reads LGHNA; CDR2 reads YNFKEQ. With 2 bases removed from V and 6 bases from J, the gap between germline ends came to 8 bases. Here the CDR3 reads CASSQQSGQPQHF. CDR3 nucleotide sequence: TGTGCCAGCAGCCAACAATCGGGTCAGCCCCAGCATTTT.

J is TRBJ2-1 and V is TRBV7-2; TRBD2 matches 7 bases. Germline CDR1 SGHTA, CDR2 FQGNSA. This CDR3 region has 15 residues. V dropped 3 bases and J dropped 0; count of bases not matched to a gene: 2. The CDR3 DNA reads TGTGCCAGCAGCTTCCCTAGCGGCTCCTACAATGAGCAGTTCTTC. Amino acids: CASSFPSGSYNEQFF.

This clone was picked up a small number of times. The chain combines TRBV28 with TRBJ2-1; a possible D gene is TRBD1 (6 bases). The V end was cut by 5 bases, the J end by 4 bases, with 18 bases between. The CDR3 extends over 16 amino acids. Germline V lookup: CDR1 MDHEN, CDR2 SYDVKM. Here the CDR3 reads CASSPGLGTRYNEQFF. The CDR3 DNA follows: TGTGCCAGCAGTCCGGGGTTGGGGACACGATACAATGAGCAGTTCTTC.

This chain connects TRBV9 to TRBJ2-7; TRBD1 is a possible D gene (6 bases). CDR3 length: 13 amino acids. Germline loops: CDR1 SGDLS, CDR2 YYNGEE. Deletions cut 0 bases from V and 11 bases from J, with 15 bases between. CDR3 protein: CASSVDEAGVEYF. The DNA for the CDR3 is TGTGCCAGCAGCGTAGACGAAGCAGGGGTCGAGTACTTC.

The gene calls are TRBV6-5 and TRBJ1-1, with D tentatively TRBD1 (5 bases). The CDR3 length is 13 residues. V was trimmed by 0 bases and J by 4 bases, leaving 6 bases between them. Germline CDR1 is MNHEY and CDR2 is SVGAGI. The chain's CDR3 is CASSYSGGTEAFF. The CDR3, as DNA: TGTGCCAGCAGTTACTCGGGGGGCACTGAAGCTTTCTTT.

The rearrangement links TRBV11-3 to TRBJ2-5; unclear D gene. Trimming removed 5 bases at V and 4 bases at J, with 8 bases between. This CDR3 region has 12 residues. Per the germline V gene, CDR1 is SGHNT and CDR2 is YENEEA. CDR3 coding DNA: TGTGCCAGCAGCCCGCCAGGAGAGACCCAGTACTTC. It translates to CASSPPGETQYF. The whole variable domain, filled in from reference TRBV11-3 and TRBJ2-5, reads EAGVVQSPRYKIIEKKQPVAFWCNPISGHNTLYWYLQNLGQGPELLIRYENEEAVDDSQLPKDRFSAERLKGVDSTLKIQPAELGDSAVYLCASSPPGETQYFGPGTRLLVL.

V usage is TRBV4-3 and J usage is TRBJ2-5; weak D call: TRBD2 (6 bases). CDR3 length: 15 amino acids. Trimming pared 1 base from V and 5 bases from J, leaving 14 bases between. The germline gives CDR1 LGHNA, CDR2 YSLEER. CDR3 in amino acids: CASSQGGGAGETQYF. The DNA of the CDR3 is TGCGCCAGCAGCCAAGGAGGCGGGGCGGGGGAGACCCAGTACTTC.

The chain is built from TRBV28 and TRBJ2-7; no clear D. V gave up 5 bases and J gave up 2 bases, with 16 bases separating them. The germline V gene encodes CDR1 MDHEN and CDR2 SYDVKM. The CDR3 length is 15 residues. Here the CDR3 reads CASSRRRRQTYEQYF. The DNA of the CDR3 is TGTGCCAGCAGTCGTCGACGGCGGCAGACCTACGAGCAGTACTTC.

This clone was detected only once. The gene calls are TRBV12-3 or TRBV12-4 and TRBJ2-1; tentatively, D is TRBD1 (6 bases). V was trimmed by 6 bases and J by 9 bases, leaving 12 bases between them. This CDR3 is 12 amino acids long. As DNA, the CDR3 is TGTGCCAGCAGGAGGACAGTTTCTGAGCAGTTCTTC. Its protein is CASRRTVSEQFF.

V gene TRBV29-1 combines with J gene TRBJ1-5, with 7 bases matching TRBD1. The ends lost 4 bases at V and 2 bases at J; junction bases unmatched: 5. The germline CDR1 and CDR2 sequences are SQVTM and ANQGSEA. There are 14 residues in the CDR3. The CDR3 loop is CSVVTGTGNQPQHF. The DNA for the CDR3 is TGCAGCGTTGTTACCGGGACAGGCAATCAGCCCCAGCATTTT. The full variable domain, completed using reference TRBV29-1 and TRBJ1-5, is SAVISQKPSRDICQRGTSLTIQCQVDSQVTMMFWYRQQPGQSLTLIATANQGSEATYESGFVIDKFPISRPNLTFSTLTVSNMSPEDSSIYLCSVVTGTGNQPQHFGDGTRLSIL.

The V gene is TRBV6-2 or TRBV6-3, the J gene TRBJ1-2; a weak D match, TRBD1 (6 bases). This CDR3 has 15 residues. Germline loops: CDR1 MNHEY, CDR2 SVGEGT. The ends were cut back, 2 bases at V and 5 bases at J, with 15 bases in the middle. CDR3 loop: CASSYHGQLYYGYTF. In DNA form, the CDR3 reads TGTGCCAGCAGTTACCACGGACAGTTATATTATGGCTACACCTTC.

The V call is TRBV5-1, the J call TRBJ1-1; TRBD1 matches 8 bases. The CDR3 length is 20 residues. J was trimmed by 4 bases and V by 4 bases; bases with no gene match: 24. Germline assignment: CDR1 SGHRS and CDR2 YFSETQ. In DNA form, the CDR3 reads TGCGCCAGCAGCGCGGGACAGGCGACCCAACGGACCGATACGGGCACTGAAGCTTTCTTT. This translates into CASSAGQATQRTDTGTEAFF.

The rearrangement links TRBV29-1 to TRBJ1-4; D not resolved. Trimming took 6 bases from V and 7 from J, leaving 9 bases between them. The germline gives CDR1 SQVTM, CDR2 ANQGSEA. This CDR3 contains 11 residues. DNA of the CDR3: TGCAGCGTGAGGTCGGGTGAAAAACTGTTTTTT. Protein sequence: CSVRSGEKLFF.

This chain connects TRBV18 to TRBJ1-2; D is ambiguous. The CDR3 totals 14 residues. The germline gives CDR1 KGHSH, CDR2 LQKENI. The V end lost 3 bases, the J end lost 2 bases, and 10 bases lay between the germline ends. In DNA, the CDR3 is TGTGCCAGCTCACCGGAGGGAAGAAACTATGGCTACACCTTC. This gives the protein CASSPEGRNYGYTF.

J is TRBJ2-1 and V is TRBV24-1; 8 bases align to TRBD2. This CDR3 region has 13 residues. The trim removed 8 bases at V and 7 bases at J, leaving 6 bases unmatched. The V gene's germline CDR1 is KGHDR and CDR2 SFDVKD. The CDR3 DNA reads as TGTGCCACCACCCTAGCGGGTACTAATGAGCAGTTCTTC. This codes for CATTLAGTNEQFF.

The chain recombines TRBV5-4 with TRBJ2-1; 7 bases map to TRBD1. This CDR3 region has 15 residues. V lost 2 bases to trimming and J lost 5 bases; unmatched junction nucleotides: 7. The germline gives CDR1 SGHNT, CDR2 YYREEE (reference sequence). CDR3 protein: CASSLIKGADNEQFF. The CDR3 bases are TGTGCCAGCAGCTTAATCAAGGGGGCCGACAATGAGCAGTTCTTC.

V is TRBV29-1 and J is TRBJ1-1; 8 bases align to TRBD1. Germline CDR1 is SQVTM and CDR2 is ANQGSEA. V shed 4 bases, J shed 4 bases, and the junction held 5 bases outside the gene matches. This CDR3 spans 13 amino acids. The DNA of the CDR3 is TGCAGCGTTGTGACAGGGGTGAGCACTGAAGCTTTCTTT. This translates into CSVVTGVSTEAFF.

This clone was found once. V is TRBV7-9 and J is TRBJ2-3; 8 nucleotides match TRBD2. Germline V lookup: CDR1 SEHNR, CDR2 FQNEAQ (reference sequence). With 5 bases clipped from V and 0 bases from J, the junction kept 4 bases outside the gene matches. This CDR3 contains 15 residues. CDR3 nucleotides: TGTGCCAGCAGCCTTCAGCGGGGGAGCACAGATACGCAGTATTTT. Translated, it gives CASSLQRGSTDTQYF.